This passage covers 16 T cell receptor beta chains from one sample sequenced in a study of CD8+ T cells in alopecia areata (dated by TCRdb to 2017 to 2018). The library was built by means of the immunoSEQ multiplex PCR assay. RNA was extracted from all samples and reverse transcribed into cDNA, which served as template for TCR sequencing. Sourced from immuneACCESS, this table was stored by TCRdb with only in-frame sequences that have V and J called. A share of the clones is absent; for the studies checked, an unresolved V gene accounts for under half, and the remainder has no known explanation. Within this sample are about 200,000 clones, with around 50% of them counted one time only. The ten top clones hold over 4% of the sample. Material: CD8+ T cells sorted from blood. All receptors come from a human donor in good health.

The chain joins TRBV6-4 to TRBJ2-1; TRBD1 agrees at 8 bases. V dropped 8 bases and J dropped 2; count of bases not matched to a gene: 2. This CDR3 is built from 13 residues. Germline V gene data show CDR1 as MRHNA and CDR2 as SNTAGT. The CDR3 DNA reads TGTGCCAGCGCACAGGGGGCCTACAATGAGCAGTTCTTC. Translating it yields CASAQGAYNEQFF.

This clone was observed many times. V gene TRBV19 combines with J gene TRBJ1-1; D possibly corresponds to TRBD1 (6 bases). V lost 6 bases and J lost 11, with 16 bases in between. The CDR3 runs to 12 residues. Germline assignment: CDR1 LNHDA and CDR2 SQIVND (reference sequence). Here the CDR3 reads CASRFGGATAFF. The CDR3 bases are TGTGCCAGTAGGTTTGGGGGGGCCACGGCTTTCTTT.

The genes are TRBV6-6 and TRBJ1-5, with D possibly being TRBD1 (5 bases). Germline V CDR1 and CDR2: MNHNY, SVGAGI (reference sequence). V dropped 8 bases and J dropped 5 bases, with 19 bases sitting between them. This CDR3 contains 15 residues. The CDR3 coding sequence is TGTGCCAGCCGAACCAGGGAGCGGTCGGATCAGCCCCAGCATTTT. Amino acid sequence: CASRTRERSDQPQHF.

V is TRBV6-5 and J is TRBJ2-1; 14 bases agree with TRBD2. The junction had 3 bases not matched to a gene; V was cut back by 5 bases and J by 6 bases. In germline, CDR1 is MNHEY, CDR2 SVGAGI. The CDR3 totals 15 residues. CDR3 nucleotide sequence: TGTGCCAGCAGTCCGACTAGCGGGGGGGCCAATGAGCAGTTCTTC. Protein: CASSPTSGGANEQFF.

This clone was seen a few times. V gene TRBV7-2 combines with J gene TRBJ2-2; tentative D call: TRBD1 (5 bases). CDR3 length equals 15 residues. V lost 1 base and J 0 bases, leaving 6 bases between the germline ends. Germline values: CDR1 SGHTA, CDR2 FQGNSA. In DNA, the CDR3 is TGTGCCAGCAGCTTAGGGGGCACGAACACCGGGGAGCTGTTTTTT. It yields the protein CASSLGGTNTGELFF.

The CDR3 sequence is CATHSPRTGELFF. CDR3 bases: TGTGCCACACACAGTCCCCGGACCGGGGAGCTGTTTTTT. V gene TRBV13 combines with J gene TRBJ2-2; D call uncertain. Germline CDR1 is PRHDT and CDR2 is FYEKMQ (reference sequence). The CDR3 has 13 residues. Trimming pared 10 bases from V and 5 bases from J, leaving 14 bases between.

The V call is TRBV2, the J call TRBJ2-7; D unclear. Trimming stripped 4 bases from V and 7 bases from J, with 5 bases between. Per germline, CDR1 SNHLY and CDR2 FYNNEI. The CDR3 runs 10 residues. The CDR3 loop is CASSAAEQYF. The CDR3 DNA sequence: TGTGCCAGCAGTGCTGCTGAGCAGTACTTC.

The rearrangement joins TRBV12-5 to TRBJ2-7; no clear D gene. The V gene's germline CDR1 is LGHNT and CDR2 FRNRAP. The CDR3 spans 14 residues. Trimming cost V 7 bases and J 1 base, with 14 bases left between them. CDR3 sequence reads: CASERGWGSYEQYF. DNA of the CDR3: TGTGCTAGTGAGAGAGGTTGGGGATCCTACGAGCAGTACTTC.

This clone was seen just once. In the same sample, other DNA sequences code for this CDR3. The gene calls are TRBV6-5 and TRBJ2-7; D is ambiguous. V gave up 0 bases and J gave up 2 bases, with 2 bases separating them. Germline CDR1 and CDR2: MNHEY and SVGAGI. The CDR3 runs 12 residues. The CDR3 is CASSYSTYEQYF. The CDR3 region has the DNA TGTGCCAGCAGTTACTCCACCTACGAGCAGTACTTC.

The V call is TRBV15, the J call TRBJ2-7; D call uncertain. Germline CDR1 reads LNHNV; CDR2 reads YYDKDF (reference sequence). With 1 base removed from V and 0 bases from J, the gap between germline ends came to 7 bases. The CDR3 spans 14 residues. This CDR3 reads CATSRVRSSYEQYF. CDR3 nucleotides: TGTGCCACCAGCAGAGTTCGGAGCTCCTACGAGCAGTACTTC.

The chain is built from TRBV29-1 and TRBJ1-2; D gene unclear. The CDR3 is 12 residues long. V was trimmed by 5 bases and J by 7 bases, leaving 14 bases between them. The V gene's germline CDR1 is SQVTM and CDR2 ANQGSEA. The CDR3 DNA reads TGCAGCGTTTCCGGGATTAGTCCTGGCTACACCTTC. Its protein is CSVSGISPGYTF.

This clone was recorded a few times. The V gene is TRBV7-6, the J gene TRBJ2-1; 9 nucleotides agree with TRBD2. Germline CDR1 SGHVS, CDR2 FNYEAQ. This CDR3 is 16 amino acids long. V lost 5 bases and J lost 8; bases outside the gene matches: 13. The CDR3 is CASSARMAGGLYEQFF. The CDR3 bases are TGTGCCAGCAGCGCTCGAATGGCGGGGGGGCTTTATGAGCAGTTCTTC.

The gene calls are TRBV27 and TRBJ2-5; the match to TRBD2 covers 11 bases. Germline V gene sequence: CDR1 MNHEY, CDR2 SMNVEV (reference sequence). CDR3 length: 15 amino acids. V lost 5 bases to trimming and J lost 2 bases; unmatched junction nucleotides: 4. In DNA, the CDR3 is TGTGCCAGCAGTCAACTAGCGGGGGTACAAGAGACCCAGTACTTC. It codes for CASSQLAGVQETQYF.

CDR3 amino acids: CASSAGYIYGNTEAFF. CDR3 nucleotide sequence: TGTGCCAGCAGCGCAGGGTACATATACGGTAACACTGAAGCTTTCTTT. The rearrangement joins TRBV7-6 to TRBJ1-1, with a weak D call TRBD1 (5 bases). CDR1 SGHVS and CDR2 FNYEAQ come from the germline V gene. Trimming took 5 bases from V and 2 from J, leaving 18 bases between them. The length of the CDR3 is 16 residues.

J is TRBJ1-5 and V is TRBV6-6, with D hard to call. The germline CDR1 and CDR2 sequences are MNHNY and SVGAGI (reference sequence). The V end was cut by 2 bases, the J end by 1 base, with 12 bases between. This CDR3 comprises 16 residues. CDR3 coding DNA: TGTGCCAGCAGTTACCCCGGTGGAGGGAGCAATCAGCCCCAGCATTTT. It encodes CASSYPGGGSNQPQHF.

This clone was detected a few times. The chain uses TRBV7-9 and TRBJ2-5; either TRBD1 or TRBD2 may supply D (6 bases each). Trimming cost V 5 bases and J 0 bases, with 10 bases left between them. The CDR3 covers 14 residues. Germline V gene sequence: CDR1 SEHNR, CDR2 FQNEAQ (reference sequence). The CDR3 DNA reads TGTGCCAGCAGCGGGGGCGGGAACCAAGAGACCCAGTACTTC. It encodes CASSGGGNQETQYF. Together with reference TRBV7-9 and TRBJ2-5, the CDR3 gives the full variable domain: DTGVSQNPRHKITKRGQNVTFRCDPISEHNRLYWYRQTLGQGPEFLTYFQNEAQLEKSRLLSDRFSAERPKGSFSTLEIQRTEQGDSAMYLCASSGGGNQETQYFGPGTRLLVL.